Sequencing of this T cell receptor (beta chain) was carried out in a study of blood T cell repertoires in COVID-19. The data were produced by immunoSEQ multiplex PCR, yet TCRdb's version contains in-frame clones alone and is incomplete. The table lists about 440,000 clones, less than 95% of them singletons. This CDR3 region has 13 residues. With 5 bases clipped from V and 4 bases from J, the junction kept 4 bases outside the gene matches. Germline V gene data show CDR1 as PRHDT and CDR2 as FYEKMQ (reference sequence). This rearrangement joins TRBV13 to TRBJ2-5, with 7 positions matching TRBD2. Sequenced sample: PBMCs or T cells enriched from blood (not recorded which). The sequence derives from a young man who had recovered from COVID-19. The CDR3 reads CASSEGGVETQYF. The CDR3 DNA is TGTGCCAGCAGCGAGGGAGGGGTAGAGACCCAGTACTTC.